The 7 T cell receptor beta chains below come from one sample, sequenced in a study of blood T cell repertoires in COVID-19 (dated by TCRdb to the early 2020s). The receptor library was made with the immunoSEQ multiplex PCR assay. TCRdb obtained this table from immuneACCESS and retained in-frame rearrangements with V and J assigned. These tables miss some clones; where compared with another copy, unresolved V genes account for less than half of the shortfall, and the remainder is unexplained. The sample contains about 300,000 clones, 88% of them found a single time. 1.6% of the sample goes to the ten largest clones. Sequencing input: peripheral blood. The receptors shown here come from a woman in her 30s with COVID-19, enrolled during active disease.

CDR3 region: CASQPLKPGHRGDGYTF. The DNA for the CDR3 is TGTGCCAGCCAACCTTTAAAGCCGGGACATCGGGGTGATGGCTACACCTTC. This rearrangement joins TRBV13 to TRBJ1-2; the D gene is possibly TRBD1 (6 bases). CDR1 is PRHDT, CDR2 FYEKMQ, per germline (reference sequence). V shed 8 bases and J shed 6 bases, with 28 bases lying between them. This CDR3 is built from 17 residues.

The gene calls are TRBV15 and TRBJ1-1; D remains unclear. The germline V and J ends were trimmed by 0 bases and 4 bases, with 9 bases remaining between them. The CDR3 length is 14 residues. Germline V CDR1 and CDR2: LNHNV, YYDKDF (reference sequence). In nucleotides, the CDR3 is TGTGCCACCAGCAGAGATCTGGCCTCCACTGAAGCTTTCTTT. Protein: CATSRDLASTEAFF.

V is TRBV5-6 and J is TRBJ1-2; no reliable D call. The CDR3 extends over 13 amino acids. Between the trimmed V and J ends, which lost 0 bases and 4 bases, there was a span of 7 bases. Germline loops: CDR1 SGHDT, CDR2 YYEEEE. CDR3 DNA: TGTGCCAGCAGCTTGGGGGCCCGCTATGGCTACACCTTC. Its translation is CASSLGARYGYTF. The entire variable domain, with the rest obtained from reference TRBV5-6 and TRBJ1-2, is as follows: DAGVTQSPTHLIKTRGQQVTLRCSPKSGHDTVSWYQQALGQGPQFIFQYYEEEERQRGNFPDRFSGHQFPNYSSELNVNALLLGDSALYLCASSLGARYGYTFGSGTRLTVV.

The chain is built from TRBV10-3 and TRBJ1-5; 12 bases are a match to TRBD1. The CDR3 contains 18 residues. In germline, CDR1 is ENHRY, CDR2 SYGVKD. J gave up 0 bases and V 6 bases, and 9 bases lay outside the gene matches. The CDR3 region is CAIRRRDRGQYSNQPQHF. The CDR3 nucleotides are TGTGCCATCAGACGCCGGGACAGGGGGCAATATAGCAATCAGCCCCAGCATTTT.

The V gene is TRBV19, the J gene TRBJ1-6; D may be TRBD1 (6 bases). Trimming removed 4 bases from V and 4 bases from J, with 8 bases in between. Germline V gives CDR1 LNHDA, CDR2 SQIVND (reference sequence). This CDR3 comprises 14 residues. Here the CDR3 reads CASSRGQYNSPLHF. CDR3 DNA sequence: TGTGCCAGTAGTAGAGGACAGTATAATTCACCCCTCCACTTT.

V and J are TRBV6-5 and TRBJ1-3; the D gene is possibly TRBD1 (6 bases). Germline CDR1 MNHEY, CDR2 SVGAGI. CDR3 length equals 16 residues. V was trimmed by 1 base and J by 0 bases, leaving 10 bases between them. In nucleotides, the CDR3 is TGTGCCAGCAGTTACTTGGGGGCAACCTCTGGAAACACCATATATTTT. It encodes CASSYLGATSGNTIYF.

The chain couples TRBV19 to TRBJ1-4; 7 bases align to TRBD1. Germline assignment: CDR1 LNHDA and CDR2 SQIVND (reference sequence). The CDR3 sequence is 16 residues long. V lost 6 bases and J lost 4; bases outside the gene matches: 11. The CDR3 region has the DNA TGTGCCAGTAGCAACAGGGGAAGTGGATATAATGAAAAACTGTTTTTT. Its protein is CASSNRGSGYNEKLFF.